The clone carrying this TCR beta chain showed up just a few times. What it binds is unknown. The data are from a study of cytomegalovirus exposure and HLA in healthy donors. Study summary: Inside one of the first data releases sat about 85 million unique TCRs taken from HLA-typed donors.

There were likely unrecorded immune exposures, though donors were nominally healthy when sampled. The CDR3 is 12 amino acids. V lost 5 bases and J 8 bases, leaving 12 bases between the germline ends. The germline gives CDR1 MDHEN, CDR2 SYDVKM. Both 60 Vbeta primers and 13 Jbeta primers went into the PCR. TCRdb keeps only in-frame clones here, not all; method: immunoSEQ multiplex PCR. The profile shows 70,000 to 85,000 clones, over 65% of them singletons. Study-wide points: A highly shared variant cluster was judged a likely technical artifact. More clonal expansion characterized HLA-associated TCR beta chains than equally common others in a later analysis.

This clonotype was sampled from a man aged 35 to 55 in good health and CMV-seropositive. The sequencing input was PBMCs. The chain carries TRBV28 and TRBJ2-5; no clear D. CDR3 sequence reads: CASSRSSATQYF. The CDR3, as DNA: TGTGCCAGCAGTCGGAGCAGCGCCACCCAGTACTTC.